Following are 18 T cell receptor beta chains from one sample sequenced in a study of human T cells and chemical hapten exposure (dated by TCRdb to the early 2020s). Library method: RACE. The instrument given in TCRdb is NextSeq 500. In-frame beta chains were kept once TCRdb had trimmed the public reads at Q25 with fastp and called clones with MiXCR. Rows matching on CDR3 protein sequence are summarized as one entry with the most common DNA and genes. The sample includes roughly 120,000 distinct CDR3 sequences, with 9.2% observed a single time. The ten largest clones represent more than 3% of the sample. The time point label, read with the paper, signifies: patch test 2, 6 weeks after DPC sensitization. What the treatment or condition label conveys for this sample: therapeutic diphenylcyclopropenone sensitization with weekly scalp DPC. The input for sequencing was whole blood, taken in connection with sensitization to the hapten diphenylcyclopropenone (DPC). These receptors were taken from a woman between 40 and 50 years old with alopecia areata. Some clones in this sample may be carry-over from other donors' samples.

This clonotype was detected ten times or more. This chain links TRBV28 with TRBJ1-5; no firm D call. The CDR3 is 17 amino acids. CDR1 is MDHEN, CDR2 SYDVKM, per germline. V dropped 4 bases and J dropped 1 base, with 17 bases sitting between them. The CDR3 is CASSSHQWGMSNQPQHF. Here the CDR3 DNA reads TGTGCCAGCAGTTCCCATCAGTGGGGAATGAGCAATCAGCCCCAGCATTTT. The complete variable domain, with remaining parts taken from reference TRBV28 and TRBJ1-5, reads DVKVTQSSRYLVKRTGEKVFLECVQDMDHENMFWYRQDPGLGLRLIYFSYDVKMKEKGDIPEGYSVSREKKERFSLILESASTNQTSMYLCASSSHQWGMSNQPQHFGDGTRLSIL.

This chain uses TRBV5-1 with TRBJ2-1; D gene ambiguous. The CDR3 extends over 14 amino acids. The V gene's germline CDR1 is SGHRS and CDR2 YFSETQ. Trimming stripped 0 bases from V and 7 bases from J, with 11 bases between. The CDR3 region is CASSLGSLENEQFF. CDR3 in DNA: TGCGCCAGCAGCTTGGGGAGTCTCGAGAATGAGCAGTTCTTC.

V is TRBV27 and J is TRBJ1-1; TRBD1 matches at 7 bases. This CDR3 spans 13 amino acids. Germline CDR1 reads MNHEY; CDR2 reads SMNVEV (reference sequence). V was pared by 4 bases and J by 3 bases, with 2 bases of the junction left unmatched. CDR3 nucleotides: TGTGCCAGCAGTTACAGGGGCCACACTGAAGCTTTCTTT. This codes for CASSYRGHTEAFF.

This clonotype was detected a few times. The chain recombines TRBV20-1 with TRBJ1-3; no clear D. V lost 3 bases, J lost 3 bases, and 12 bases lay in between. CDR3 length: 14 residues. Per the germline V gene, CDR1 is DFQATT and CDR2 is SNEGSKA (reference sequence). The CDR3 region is CSARIGGNGNTIYF. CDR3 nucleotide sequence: TGCAGTGCTAGGATAGGTGGAAATGGAAACACCATATATTTT.

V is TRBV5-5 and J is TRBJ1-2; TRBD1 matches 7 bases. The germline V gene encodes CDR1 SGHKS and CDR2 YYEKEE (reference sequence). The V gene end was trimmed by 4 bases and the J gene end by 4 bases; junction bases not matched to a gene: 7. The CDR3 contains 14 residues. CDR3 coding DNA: TGTGCCAGCAGCACGGGGACAGCCTCCTATGGCTACACCTTC. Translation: CASSTGTASYGYTF.

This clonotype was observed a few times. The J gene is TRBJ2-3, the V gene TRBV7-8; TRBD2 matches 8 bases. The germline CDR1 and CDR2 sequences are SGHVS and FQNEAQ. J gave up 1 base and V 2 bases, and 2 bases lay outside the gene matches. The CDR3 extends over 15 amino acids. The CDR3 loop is CASSLWRGGTDTQYF. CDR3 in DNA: TGTGCCAGCAGCTTATGGCGGGGGGGCACAGATACGCAGTATTTT. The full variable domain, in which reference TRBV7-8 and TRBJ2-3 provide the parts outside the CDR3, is GAGVSQSPRYKVAKRGQDVALRCDPISGHVSLFWYQQALGQGPEFLTYFQNEAQLDKSGLPSDRFFAERPEGSVSTLKIQRTQQEDSAVYLCASSLWRGGTDTQYFGPGTRLTVL.

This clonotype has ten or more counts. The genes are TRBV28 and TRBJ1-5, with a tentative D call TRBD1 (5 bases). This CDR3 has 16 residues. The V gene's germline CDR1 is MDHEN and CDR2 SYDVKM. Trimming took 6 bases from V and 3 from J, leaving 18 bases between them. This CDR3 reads CASRTPGRSINQPQHF. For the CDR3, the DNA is TGTGCCAGCAGGACCCCGGGACGGTCCATCAATCAGCCCCAGCATTTT.

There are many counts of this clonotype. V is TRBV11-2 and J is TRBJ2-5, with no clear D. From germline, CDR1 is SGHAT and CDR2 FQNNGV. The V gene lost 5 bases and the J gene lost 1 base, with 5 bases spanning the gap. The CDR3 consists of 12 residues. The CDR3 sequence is CASSASQETQYF. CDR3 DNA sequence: TGTGCCAGCAGCGCCTCCCAAGAGACCCAGTACTTC. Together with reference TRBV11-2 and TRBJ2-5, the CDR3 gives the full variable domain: EAGVAQSPRYKIIEKRQSVAFWCNPISGHATLYWYQQILGQGPKLLIQFQNNGVVDDSQLPKDRFSAERLKGVDSTLKIQPAKLEDSAVYLCASSASQETQYFGPGTRLLVL.

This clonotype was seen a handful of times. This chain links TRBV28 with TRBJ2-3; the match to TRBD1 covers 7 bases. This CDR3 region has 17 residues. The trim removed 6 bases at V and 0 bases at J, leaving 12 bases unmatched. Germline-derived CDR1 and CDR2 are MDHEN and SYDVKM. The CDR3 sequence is CASSEPKGALSTDTQYF. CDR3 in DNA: TGTGCCAGCAGCGAACCGAAGGGGGCGCTCAGCACAGATACGCAGTATTTT. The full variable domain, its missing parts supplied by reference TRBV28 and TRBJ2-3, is DVKVTQSSRYLVKRTGEKVFLECVQDMDHENMFWYRQDPGLGLRLIYFSYDVKMKEKGDIPEGYSVSREKKERFSLILESASTNQTSMYLCASSEPKGALSTDTQYFGPGTRLTVL.

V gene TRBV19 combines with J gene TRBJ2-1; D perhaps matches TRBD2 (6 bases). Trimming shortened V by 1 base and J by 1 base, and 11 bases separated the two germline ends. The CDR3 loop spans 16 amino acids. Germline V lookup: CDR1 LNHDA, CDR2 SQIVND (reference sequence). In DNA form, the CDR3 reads TGTGCCAGTAGTATAGTGGGCGGGGTATCCTACAATGAGCAGTTCTTC. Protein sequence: CASSIVGGVSYNEQFF.

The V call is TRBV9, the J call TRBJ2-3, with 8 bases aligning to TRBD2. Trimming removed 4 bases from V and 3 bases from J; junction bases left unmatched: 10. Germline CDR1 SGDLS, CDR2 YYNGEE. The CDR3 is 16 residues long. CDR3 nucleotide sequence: TGTGCCAGCAGCCTCTCGGGGAGCGGGGGTACAGATACGCAGTATTTT. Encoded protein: CASSLSGSGGTDTQYF.

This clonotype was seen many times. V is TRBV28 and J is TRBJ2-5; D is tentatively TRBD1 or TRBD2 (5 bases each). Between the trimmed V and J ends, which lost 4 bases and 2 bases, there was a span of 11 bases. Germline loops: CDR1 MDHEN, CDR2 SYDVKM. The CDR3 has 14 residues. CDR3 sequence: CASSSPGRQETQYF. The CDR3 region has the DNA TGTGCCAGCAGTTCGCCGGGACGACAAGAGACCCAGTACTTC.

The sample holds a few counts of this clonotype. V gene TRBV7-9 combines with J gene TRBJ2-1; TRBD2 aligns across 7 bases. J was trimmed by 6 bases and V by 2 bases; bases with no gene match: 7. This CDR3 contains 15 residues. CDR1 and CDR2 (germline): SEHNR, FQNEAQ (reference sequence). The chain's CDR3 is CASSLTLAFGNEQFF. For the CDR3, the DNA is TGTGCCAGCAGCTTAACACTAGCGTTTGGCAATGAGCAGTTCTTC.

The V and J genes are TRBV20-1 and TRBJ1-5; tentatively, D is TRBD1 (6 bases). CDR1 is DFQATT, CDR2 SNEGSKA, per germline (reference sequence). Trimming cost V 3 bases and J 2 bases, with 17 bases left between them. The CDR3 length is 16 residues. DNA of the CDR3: TGCAGTGCTAGCACTTGGGGGGGCTGGGGCAATCAGCCCCAGCATTTT. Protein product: CSASTWGGWGNQPQHF.

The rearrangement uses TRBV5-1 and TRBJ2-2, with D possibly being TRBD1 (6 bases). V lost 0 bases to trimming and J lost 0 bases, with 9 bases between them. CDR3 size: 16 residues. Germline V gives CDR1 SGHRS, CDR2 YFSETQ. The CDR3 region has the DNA TGCGCCAGCAGCTTGGCAGGACAGACGAACACCGGGGAGCTGTTTTTT. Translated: CASSLAGQTNTGELFF.

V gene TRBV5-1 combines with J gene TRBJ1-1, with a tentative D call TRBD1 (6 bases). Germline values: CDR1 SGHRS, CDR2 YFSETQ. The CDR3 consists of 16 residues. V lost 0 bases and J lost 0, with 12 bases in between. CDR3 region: CASSLEAGDMNTEAFF. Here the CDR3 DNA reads TGCGCCAGCAGCTTGGAGGCGGGGGACATGAACACTGAAGCTTTCTTT.

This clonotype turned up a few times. CDR3: CSAEDWATDTQYF. CDR3 nucleotide sequence: TGCAGTGCGGAGGATTGGGCCACAGATACGCAGTATTTT. This chain links TRBV20-1 with TRBJ2-3; weak D call: TRBD2 (5 bases). The length of the CDR3 is 13 residues. Trimming pared 6 bases from V and 2 bases from J, leaving 12 bases between. Germline CDR1 and CDR2: DFQATT and SNEGSKA (reference sequence).

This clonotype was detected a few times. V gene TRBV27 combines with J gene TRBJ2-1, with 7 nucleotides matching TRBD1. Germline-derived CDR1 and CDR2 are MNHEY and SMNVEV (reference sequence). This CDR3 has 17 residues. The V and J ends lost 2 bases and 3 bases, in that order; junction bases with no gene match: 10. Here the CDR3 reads CASSLGQTGPLYNEQFF. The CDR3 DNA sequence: TGTGCCAGCAGTTTAGGACAGACAGGGCCGCTCTACAATGAGCAGTTCTTC.